Sequencing of this T cell receptor (beta chain) was carried out in a study of vaccination effects on CD4 cells after COVID-19. Study findings and constraints: After vaccination of healthy people, only 1 of 255 vaccine-induced clones cross-reacted with common cold coronaviruses.

Sequenced by immunoSEQ multiplex PCR; TCRdb stores in-frame clones only, minus some. The sample consists of over 45,000 clones, roughly 80% of them appearing once. The CDR3 extends over 13 amino acids. Germline CDR1 is SGHTA and CDR2 is FQGNSA. V gave up 6 bases and J gave up 0 bases, with 7 bases separating them. Researchers isolated CD4+ T cells once about eleven days of culture had elapsed. IL-2 medium took the place of half the medium on both days 3 and 7. Notes on this clone: Its antigen is still unknown.

The sequences come from CD4+ T cells from PBMCs cultured without peptide, collected before COVID-19 vaccination. The chain carries TRBV7-2 and TRBJ2-3; D is uncertain. This receptor was taken from a human donor who received a COVID-19 vaccine. The CDR3 DNA is TGTGCCAGCAGAGTTCCTAGCACAGATACGCAGTATTTT. Encoded protein: CASRVPSTDTQYF. Full variable domain (rest looked up from reference TRBV7-2 and TRBJ2-3): GAGVSQSPSNKVTEKGKDVELRCDPISGHTALYWYRQSLGQGLEFLIYFQGNSAPDKSGLPSDRFSAERTGGSVSTLTIQRTQQEDSAVYLCASRVPSTDTQYFGPGTRLTVL.